This is a list of T cell receptor beta chains from one sample in a study of PD-L1 blockade in urothelial cancer. Sequenced by immunoSEQ multiplex PCR; TCRdb stores in-frame clones only, minus some. The repertoire includes about 52,000 clones, approximately 80% of them detected once, and 3% to 4% sits in the top ten. The source was PBMCs, collected around atezolizumab (anti-PD-L1) treatment. The receptors here all came from a man between 65 and 80 years old with urothelial cancer. Both conserved end residues are part of each CDR3. Fields, in order: CDR3 length, D gene, J gene, clone size, V gene, CDR3 protein, CDR3 DNA. A D gene is named only where the DNA matches it firmly. A row's size may be missing; if present it is once, few, many or a size class.

>17|TRBD2|TRBJ2-4|few|TRBV5-6
CASSPSGGSRGSYIQYF
TGTGCCAGCAGCCCCTCGGGAGGGAGTAGGGGATCATACATTCAGTACTTC
>15|NA|TRBJ2-3|NA|TRBV2
CASSGLAFGRGTQYF
TGTGCCAGCAGTGGTCTAGCGTTCGGGCGGGGTACGCAGTATTTT
>18|TRBD1|TRBJ1-4|NA|TRBV7-2
CASSAPPGQVPGNEKLFF
TGTGCCAGCAGCGCCCCCCCGGGACAGGTTCCGGGGAATGAAAAACTGTTTTTT
>15|NA|TRBJ1-4|NA|TRBV28
CASSLYGSTNEKLFF
TGTGCCAGCAGTCTTTACGGGTCAACTAATGAAAAACTGTTTTTT
>15|NA|TRBJ2-7|NA|TRBV27
CASSLSGRVWYEQYF
TGTGCCAGCAGTTTATCGGGCAGGGTATGGTACGAGCAGTACTTC
>14|NA|TRBJ1-4|NA|TRBV14
CASSQGVMGEKLFF
TGTGCCAGCAGCCAAGGGGTAATGGGCGAAAAACTGTTTTTT
>14|NA|TRBJ2-4|NA|TRBV28
CASNSPAHKNIQYF
TGTGCCAGCAACTCCCCAGCGCACAAAAACATTCAGTACTTC
>16|NA|TRBJ2-1|few|TRBV19
CASSMAAFRIYNEQFF
TGTGCCAGTAGTATGGCGGCCTTCCGGATATACAATGAGCAGTTCTTC
>16|TRBD2|TRBJ2-5|NA|TRBV5-1
CASSLAGGRELETQYF
TGCGCCAGCAGCTTGGCGGGGGGGCGTGAGTTGGAGACCCAGTACTTC
>15|NA|TRBJ1-4|NA|TRBV7-2
CASSLVGAAGEKLFF
TGTGCCAGCAGCTTAGTAGGGGCAGCTGGTGAAAAACTGTTTTTT
>12|NA|TRBJ1-3|NA|TRBV7-7
CASSPGGNTIYF
TGTGCTAGCAGCCCGGGAGGAAACACCATATATTTT
>13|TRBD1|TRBJ2-7|NA|TRBV29-1
CSVEQGAPGEQYF
TGCAGCGTAGAACAGGGGGCTCCTGGCGAGCAGTACTTC